This T cell receptor (beta chain) derives from a study of blood T cell repertoires in COVID-19. The table came from immunoSEQ multiplex PCR; TCRdb's copy has only in-frame clones and leaves some out. The table has about 280,000 clones, roughly 80% seen once. Donors were grouped by their self-reported clinical history. The receptor was derived from a man between 40 and 49 years old who had been exposed to COVID-19. What was sequenced was PBMCs or T cells enriched from blood (not recorded which).

The CDR3 nucleotides are TGTGCCAGCAGCCCCCTAGCGGGAGCGTATGAGCAGTTCTTC. The encoded protein is CASSPLAGAYEQFF. The chain carries TRBV5-5 and TRBJ2-1; TRBD2 aligns across 10 bases. V shed 4 bases and J 8 bases; nucleotides not matched to a gene: 6. The CDR3 contains 14 residues. Germline loops: CDR1 SGHKS, CDR2 YYEKEE (reference sequence).